This record covers a single TCR beta chain. The CDR3 contains 16 residues. Trimming took off 2 bases at V and 1 base at J, with 14 bases between the two ends. Germline V gives CDR1 KGHSH, CDR2 LQKENI. The data belong to a study of OX40 agonist ivuxolimab in advanced cancers. Study-level background: Patient treatment consisted of intravenous ivuxolimab administration every 2 weeks at 0.01 to 10 mg/kg.

Only in-frame clones appear in the TCRdb table, and some are missing; sequencing was by immunoSEQ multiplex PCR. The data contain tens of thousands of clones, roughly 84% of them singletons. Source: CD4+ or CD8+ T cells sorted from blood, taken in a trial of the OX40 agonist ivuxolimab. The chain joins TRBV18 to TRBJ1-1, with D unclear. The TCR originated in an adult with an advanced solid tumor such as melanoma, head and neck, liver or kidney cancer. CDR3 protein: CASSPITSPTNTEAFF. CDR3 bases: TGTGCCAGCTCACCAATTACGAGCCCTACGAACACTGAAGCTTTCTTT.